Listed below are T cell receptor beta chains from one sample, sequenced in a study of T cells in Graves' hyperthyroidism and ophthalmopathy. Each CDR3 protein gets one entry after TCRdb re-called the multiplex PCR reads with MiXCR. This sample has roughly 380,000 distinct CDR3 sequences, with around 13% found just once. Input material: blood. The receptors derive from a woman aged 18-35 years with Graves' hyperthyroidism. Both conserved end residues are part of each CDR3. The D gene is left open where the match is weak. The size entry is marked missing in some rows and otherwise reads once, few, many or a size class.

V	D	size	J	CDR3	DNA
TRBV27	TRBD1	.	TRBJ1-1	CASSFGETGTEKAFF	TGTGCCAGCAGTTTTGGGGAAACCGGGACAGAAAAAGCTTTCTTT
TRBV20-1	.	few	TRBJ1-3	CSARDGGTAGANSGNTIYF	TGCAGTGCTAGAGATGGGGGGACGGCGGGAGCTAACTCTGGAAACACCATATATTTT
TRBV28	TRBD1	many	TRBJ1-2	CASSHTGTGRYGYTF	TGTGCCAGCAGTCATACCGGGACAGGGAGATATGGCTACACCTTC
TRBV20-1	TRBD2	many	TRBJ2-1	CSAESGSPPYEQFF	TGCAGTGCTGAAAGCGGGAGCCCCCCCTATGAGCAGTTCTTC
TRBV9	.	.	TRBJ2-1	CASSTGLWNEQFF	TGTGCCAGCAGTACAGGGCTTTGGAATGAGCAGTTCTTC
TRBV30	.	once	TRBJ1-3	CAWRFRAGNGNTIYF	TGTGCCTGGAGGTTTCGGGCGGGTAATGGAAACACCATATATTTT
TRBV5-5	.	few	TRBJ2-7	CASGLGIGQSSYEQYF	TGTGCCAGCGGCTTGGGAATTGGTCAGAGCTCCTACGAGCAGTACTTC
TRBV29-1	TRBD1	many	TRBJ2-1	CSLGSQGARGNEQFF	TGCAGCCTCGGATCGCAGGGGGCCAGGGGGAATGAGCAGTTCTTC
TRBV3-1	TRBD1	many	TRBJ2-5	CASSQRAGGDSQETQYF	TGTGCCAGCAGCCAACGGGCAGGGGGCGATTCCCAAGAGACCCAGTACTTC
TRBV5-1	.	.	TRBJ1-5	CASSLELGGQPQHF	TGCGCCAGCAGCTTGGAATTGGGGGGTCAGCCCCAGCATTTT
TRBV5-5	.	.	TRBJ2-5	CASGTGLGQGTQYF	TGTGCCAGCGGGACGGGACTTGGCCAAGGGACCCAGTACTTC
TRBV7-2	.	many	TRBJ2-7	CASSLTTDSNYEQYF	TGTGCCAGCAGCTTGACGACTGACAGTAACTACGAGCAGTACTTC
TRBV6-1	.	many	TRBJ1-2	CASSDAGMDTF	TGTGCCAGCAGTGACGCAGGGATGGATACCTTC
TRBV4-1	TRBD2	many	TRBJ2-1	CASSQLSGSSYNEQFF	TGCGCCAGCAGCCAACTAAGCGGGAGCTCCTACAATGAGCAGTTCTTC
TRBV20-1	.	many	TRBJ2-3	CSARGDTRGTDTQYF	TGCAGTGCTAGAGGGGACACAAGGGGCACAGATACGCAGTATTTT
TRBV7-6	TRBD1	few	TRBJ1-6	CASSPGTGNNNSPLHF	TGTGCCAGCAGCCCGGGGACAGGAAACAATAATTCACCCCTCCACTTT
TRBV4-3	.	.	TRBJ1-1	CASSQEHGTGLLF	TGCGCCAGCAGCCAAGAGCATGGGACGGGACTGCTCTTT
TRBV14	TRBD1	many	TRBJ2-3	CASSPRVGDSFADTQYF	TGTGCCAGCAGCCCTCGGGTAGGGGACAGTTTCGCAGATACGCAGTATTTT
TRBV7-8	.	.	TRBJ2-1	CASSLRQASYNEQFF	TGTGCCAGCAGCCTTCGACAGGCCTCCTACAATGAGCAGTTCTTC
TRBV9	.	many	TRBJ2-7	CASSVGRGGEQYF	TGTGCCAGCAGCGTAGGGAGAGGGGGCGAGCAGTACTTC
TRBV7-2	.	many	TRBJ2-1	CASSLSRVSYNEQFF	TGTGCCAGCAGCTTAAGCAGGGTATCCTACAATGAGCAGTTCTTC
TRBV20-1	TRBD1	few	TRBJ2-5	CSAPVGTGETQYF	TGCAGTGCTCCTGTGGGGACAGGAGAGACCCAGTACTTC
TRBV15	.	many	TRBJ1-4	CATSRYSTTNEKLFF	TGTGCCACCAGCAGGTACAGCACAACTAATGAAAAACTGTTTTTT
TRBV12-3/TRBV12-4	.	few	TRBJ1-6	CASSLGHYNSPLHF	TGTGCCAGCAGTTTGGGTCATTATAATTCACCCCTCCACTTT
TRBV6-5	.	.	TRBJ2-7	CASSYSAHYPFYEQYF	TGTGCCAGCAGTTACTCTGCCCATTATCCGTTTTACGAGCAGTACTTC
TRBV5-1	.	.	TRBJ2-7	CASSPRYGGRSYEQYF	TGCGCCAGCAGCCCCCGTTACGGGGGGCGCTCCTACGAGCAGTACTTC
TRBV27	TRBD2	many	TRBJ2-7	CASSLSGSRPYEQYF	TGTGCCAGCAGTTTGAGCGGGAGTAGACCCTACGAGCAGTACTTC
TRBV6-1	.	.	TRBJ1-1	CASNYPRGGRNTEAFF	TGTGCCAGCAATTACCCTCGCGGAGGAAGGAACACTGAAGCTTTCTTT